Here is one TCR beta chain with its context. The sample is drawn from a study of control samples from healthy donors and cancer patients. Sequencing used immunoSEQ multiplex PCR; TCRdb keeps in-frame clones, though not all of them. The sample has about 180,000 clones, approximately 92% seen once. The CDR3 covers 15 residues. Germline CDR1 SEHNR, CDR2 FQNEAQ (reference sequence). Trimming cost V 4 bases and J 0 bases, with 11 bases left between them. Sequencing input: blood. The chain recombines TRBV7-9 with TRBJ2-3; D may be TRBD2 (7 bases). This sequence originates from a man younger than 45 in good health. The CDR3 loop is CASSSAGHSTDTQYF. In DNA, the CDR3 is TGTGCCAGCAGCTCAGCGGGACACAGCACAGATACGCAGTATTTT.